Listed below are T cell receptor beta chains from one sample, sequenced in a study of cytomegalovirus exposure and HLA in healthy donors. Method: immunoSEQ multiplex PCR; TCRdb's copy keeps in-frame clones and lacks some. The sample gives about 250,000 clones, roughly 87% of which show up once; 9.5% to 15% is in the top ten. Material for sequencing was PBMCs. The receptor set was obtained from a man younger than 35 in good health and CMV-seropositive. Both conserved end residues are part of each CDR3. A D gene is named only where the DNA matches it firmly. The listing skips clone size in some rows; elsewhere it reads once, few, many or a size class.

TRBJ2-1,TRBD2,few,TRBV28,CASGPGGLRFF,TGTGCCAGCGGACCCGGGGGGTTGAGGTTCTTC
TRBJ2-1,TRBD2,-,TRBV5-6,CASSLDAGGVYNEQFF,TGTGCCAGCAGCTTGGATGCGGGAGGGGTCTACAATGAGCAGTTCTTC
TRBJ2-5,-,once,TRBV7-9,CASSPRSGETQYF,TGTGCCAGCAGCCCCCGTAGTGGGGAGACCCAGTACTTC
TRBJ2-7,TRBD1,-,TRBV5-1,CASSPPRDRGGEQYF,TGCGCCAGCAGCCCACCCCGGGACAGGGGCGGCGAGCAGTACTTC
TRBJ2-2,-,-,TRBV5-1,CASSLGTPNTGELFF,TGCGCCAGCAGCTTGGGGACACCGAACACCGGGGAGCTGTTTTTT
TRBJ2-1,TRBD2,-,TRBV7-6,CASSLVNAGSSGSHEQFF,TGTGCCAGCAGCTTAGTAAACGCGGGGTCTAGCGGGAGCCATGAGCAGTTCTTC
TRBJ1-1,-,few,TRBV28,CASSFWVMNTEAFF,TGTGCCAGCAGTTTTTGGGTAATGAACACTGAAGCTTTCTTT
TRBJ2-1,TRBD2,-,TRBV10-1,CASSDLAGSYNEQFF,TGCGCCAGCAGCGACTTAGCGGGCTCCTACAATGAGCAGTTCTTC
TRBJ2-1,-,-,TRBV27,CASSLRDIAVHEQFF,TGTGCCAGCAGTCTCCGGGACATTGCCGTTCATGAGCAGTTCTTC
TRBJ1-5,TRBD1,-,TRBV19,CASSPDRGNQPQHF,TGTGCCAGTAGTCCGGACAGGGGGAATCAGCCCCAGCATTTT
TRBJ2-7,-,-,TRBV30,CAWTRASYEQYF,TGTGCCTGGACCCGGGCCTCCTACGAGCAGTACTTC
TRBJ2-3,TRBD1,-,TRBV6-1,CASSEQMTGVSDTQYF,TGTGCCAGCAGTGAACAAATGACAGGGGTTTCAGATACGCAGTATTTT
TRBJ1-3,-,-,TRBV9,CASRPAVVDTIYF,TGTGCCAGCAGACCCGCGGTAGTAGACACCATATATTTT
TRBJ1-2,-,few,TRBV9,CASSVEVGNSRYTF,TGTGCCAGCAGCGTAGAAGTGGGGAACAGCCGCTACACCTTC
TRBJ2-7,TRBD1,-,TRBV27,CASGEQGADPYEQYF,TGTGCCAGCGGGGAACAGGGGGCGGACCCCTACGAGCAGTACTTC
TRBJ2-1,-,-,TRBV10-3,CAISNPDLSQGDEQFF,TGTGCCATCAGTAACCCGGACCTCTCGCAAGGCGATGAGCAGTTCTTC
TRBJ2-1,TRBD2,once,TRBV5-6,CASSLTSVEQFF,TGTGCCAGCAGCCTGACTAGCGTTGAGCAGTTCTTC
TRBJ1-2,-,-,TRBV25-1,CASRATGQNYGYTF,TGTGCCAGCAGGGCCACGGGACAAAACTATGGCTACACCTTC
TRBJ2-5,TRBD2,-,TRBV9,CASSGGLAGAGETQYF,TGTGCCAGCAGCGGGGGACTAGCGGGAGCGGGGGAGACCCAGTACTTC
TRBJ2-5,-,-,TRBV5-1,CASSATGGRETQYF,TGCGCCAGCAGCGCGACAGGAGGAAGAGAGACCCAGTACTTC
TRBJ2-2,-,once,TRBV4-1,CASSHPQGGGTGELFF,TGCGCCAGCAGCCACCCCCAGGGGGGAGGCACCGGGGAGCTGTTTTTT